The present T cell receptor (beta chain) was sequenced within a study of beta chain features in type 1 diabetes. The investigators reverse transcribed all of the isolated RNA, so they sequenced expressed TCRB transcripts. The data were produced by immunoSEQ multiplex PCR, yet TCRdb's version contains in-frame clones alone and is incomplete. The table shows around 450,000 clones, with about an eighth occurring only once. Germline assignment: CDR1 SGHVS and CDR2 FNYEAQ. Trimming took 4 bases from V and 5 from J; bases not matched to a gene: 11. The CDR3 has 16 amino acids. Input material: naive CD4+ T cells from blood. This clonotype was obtained from a woman between 18 and 30 years old in good health. The genes are TRBV7-6 and TRBJ2-7, with 10 positions matching TRBD2. The CDR3 is CASSSPRLAGVHEQYF. CDR3 sequence (DNA): TGTGCCAGCAGCTCCCCCCGCCTAGCGGGAGTCCACGAGCAGTACTTC. Supplemented by reference TRBV7-6 and TRBJ2-7, the full variable domain reads GAGVSQSPRYKVTKRGQDVALRCDPISGHVSLYWYRQALGQGPEFLTYFNYEAQQDKSGLPNDRFSAERPEGSISTLTIQRTEQRDSAMYRCASSSPRLAGVHEQYFGPGTRLTVT.